These T cell receptor beta chains were read from a single sample in a study of blood T cell repertoires in COVID-19. Sequenced by immunoSEQ multiplex PCR; TCRdb stores in-frame clones only, minus some. The top ten hold around 6% of the sample, which has around 200,000 clones, more than 75% seen once. Sequenced: peripheral blood. These receptors all come from a woman between 40 and 55 years old with COVID-19, enrolled during active disease. Both conserved end residues are part of each CDR3. Each record gives: J gene, D gene, clone size, V gene, CDR3 DNA, CDR3 protein. The D gene is left open where the match is weak. Some rows mark clone size as missing; the rest say once, few, many or name a class of expanded clone.

J: TRBJ1-2; D: TRBD1; size: medium-sized; V: TRBV5-6; DNA: TGTGCCAGCAGCTATGAACGACAGGGATACTATGGCTACACCTTC; CDR3: CASSYERQGYYGYTF
J: TRBJ2-7; D: .; size: few; V: TRBV6-2/TRBV6-3; DNA: TGTGCCAGCAGTTCGCAGACCTACGAGCAGTACTTC; CDR3: CASSSQTYEQYF
J: TRBJ2-3; D: TRBD2; size: .; V: TRBV2; DNA: TGTGCCATAGGCAGCATCGGCCTAGCGGGAGTGGCAGATACGCAGTATTTT; CDR3: CAIGSIGLAGVADTQYF
J: TRBJ2-5; D: TRBD2; size: once; V: TRBV6-2/TRBV6-3; DNA: TGTGCCAGCAGTTACGGCGGGGGAAACCAAGAGACCCAGTACTTC; CDR3: CASSYGGGNQETQYF
J: TRBJ1-2; D: .; size: .; V: TRBV28; DNA: TGTGCCAGCAGGCTACAGGATGGCTACACCTTC; CDR3: CASRLQDGYTF
J: TRBJ1-2; D: .; size: .; V: TRBV18; DNA: TGTGCCAGCTCAGGCCGACCGCCCGAGGCCCATGGCTACACCTTC; CDR3: CASSGRPPEAHGYTF
J: TRBJ2-4; D: .; size: .; V: TRBV23-1; DNA: TGCGCCCCCACCCTTAAGGCCCGGACTCTAGCCAAAAACATTCAGTACTTC; CDR3: CAPTLKARTLAKNIQYF
J: TRBJ2-3; D: TRBD2; size: .; V: TRBV5-1; DNA: TGCGCCAGCAGCTTGGGACTAGCGGGAGCGTTCTCAGATACGCAGTATTTT; CDR3: CASSLGLAGAFSDTQYF
J: TRBJ2-2; D: .; size: .; V: TRBV29-1; DNA: TGCAGCGTAGCCCGACTAGTACCCGGGGAGCTGTTTTTT; CDR3: CSVARLVPGELFF
J: TRBJ2-2; D: TRBD2; size: .; V: TRBV12-3/TRBV12-4; DNA: TGTGCCAGCAGCAGCGGGAGGACCGGGGAGCTGTTTTTT; CDR3: CASSSGRTGELFF
J: TRBJ2-1; D: TRBD2; size: .; V: TRBV6-4; DNA: TGTGCCAGCAGTCAACTAGCGGGAGGTTCGGATGAGCAGTTCTTC; CDR3: CASSQLAGGSDEQFF
J: TRBJ1-4; D: .; size: .; V: TRBV5-1; DNA: TGCGCCAGCAGGCAGGGCACAGCAACTAATGAAAAACTGTTTTTT; CDR3: CASRQGTATNEKLFF
J: TRBJ1-4; D: .; size: few; V: TRBV28; DNA: TGTGCCAGCGAGGGTAATGAAAAACTGTTTTTT; CDR3: CASEGNEKLFF
J: TRBJ1-2; D: TRBD1; size: .; V: TRBV5-1; DNA: TGCGCCAGTCGGACAGGGTTTGAGGGCTACACCTTC; CDR3: CASRTGFEGYTF
J: TRBJ1-2; D: .; size: .; V: TRBV6-5; DNA: TGTGCCAGCAGGGGAGAGGGAAGCTATGGCTACACCTTC; CDR3: CASRGEGSYGYTF
J: TRBJ1-6; D: .; size: .; V: TRBV3-1/TRBV3-2; DNA: TGTGCCAGCAGCTCTTCCCGGGACAACTCCTATAATTCACCCCTCCACTTT; CDR3: CASSSSRDNSYNSPLHF
J: TRBJ1-2; D: .; size: .; V: TRBV18; DNA: TGTGCCAGCTCACCGTCTGAGACGGTGGCGGATGGCTACACCTTC; CDR3: CASSPSETVADGYTF
J: TRBJ1-5; D: .; size: .; V: TRBV10-2; DNA: TGCGCCACCCGACCGGGGTCGGGCAATCAGCCCCAGCATTTT; CDR3: CATRPGSGNQPQHF
J: TRBJ2-1; D: .; size: .; V: TRBV7-2; DNA: TGTGCCAGCAGTTACCGAGCCTCCTACAATGAGCAGTTCTTC; CDR3: CASSYRASYNEQFF
J: TRBJ1-3; D: .; size: .; V: TRBV29-1; DNA: TGCAGCGTTTTGACAGGTGGAAACACCATATATTTT; CDR3: CSVLTGGNTIYF
J: TRBJ2-7; D: TRBD1; size: few; V: TRBV25-1; DNA: TGTGCCAGCAGTCGGGAGACAGGGGCCTACGAGCAGTACTTC; CDR3: CASSRETGAYEQYF
J: TRBJ2-7; D: TRBD2; size: .; V: TRBV7-3; DNA: TGTGCCAGCAGCTACTCGACTAGCGGGGACTACGAGCAGTACTTC; CDR3: CASSYSTSGDYEQYF
J: TRBJ1-1; D: TRBD1; size: .; V: TRBV20-1; DNA: TGCAGTGCTAGTTGGCAGGGGGCATTTAACACTGAAGCTTTCTTT; CDR3: CSASWQGAFNTEAFF
J: TRBJ2-7; D: TRBD2; size: .; V: TRBV3-1/TRBV3-2; DNA: TGTGCCAGCAGCCAGCGCGGGGGGCGCTCCTACGAGCAGTACTTC; CDR3: CASSQRGGRSYEQYF
J: TRBJ1-2; D: .; size: .; V: TRBV30; DNA: TGTGCCTGGAGTACATCCCTACAGACTAACTATGGCTACACCTTC; CDR3: CAWSTSLQTNYGYTF